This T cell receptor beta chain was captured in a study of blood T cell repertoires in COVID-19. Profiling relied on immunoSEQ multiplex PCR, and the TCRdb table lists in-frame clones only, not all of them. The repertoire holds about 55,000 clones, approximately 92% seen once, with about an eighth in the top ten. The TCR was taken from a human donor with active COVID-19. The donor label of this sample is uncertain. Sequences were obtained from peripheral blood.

The CDR3: CASSLEVGRGAEQYV. The CDR3 nucleotides read TGTGCCAGCAGCTTAGAGGTGGGCAGGGGCGCCGAGCAGTACGTC. The chain employs TRBV11-2 and TRBJ2-7; D is perhaps TRBD1 (6 bases). The germline V and J ends were trimmed by 0 bases and 6 bases, with 15 bases remaining between them. Germline CDR1 SGHAT, CDR2 FQNNGV. CDR3 length: 15 residues.